This is a list of T cell receptor beta chains from one sample in a study of T cells in Graves' hyperthyroidism and ophthalmopathy. TCRdb independently ran MiXCR on the multiplex PCR reads; one entry per CDR3 protein. The profile shows hundreds of thousands of distinct CDR3 sequences, about 15% of them singletons. Sequenced input: blood. Receptors originate from a woman between 40 and 55 years old with Graves' ophthalmopathy. The CDR3 runs from the conserved cysteine through the conserved F or W. The order of the fields is clone size, V gene, D gene, J gene, CDR3 DNA, CDR3 protein. The D gene is left open where the match is weak. Where a row states a size, it is once, few, many or the class of an expanded clone; other rows omit it.

clone_size: -; v_call: TRBV6-1; d_call: -; j_call: TRBJ2-5; cdr3_nt: TGTGCCAGCAGGGAAGCCCTCGGGGAGACCCAGTACTTC; cdr3_aa: CASREALGETQYF
clone_size: many; v_call: TRBV30; d_call: -; j_call: TRBJ2-7; cdr3_nt: TGTGCCTGGAGTTCGGGGGCAGCCTACGAGCAGTACTTC; cdr3_aa: CAWSSGAAYEQYF
clone_size: many; v_call: TRBV12-5; d_call: -; j_call: TRBJ2-2; cdr3_nt: TGTGCTAGTGGTTTGGTACATGAGGGAGCGAACACCGGGGAGCTGTTTTTT; cdr3_aa: CASGLVHEGANTGELFF
clone_size: many; v_call: TRBV20-1; d_call: -; j_call: TRBJ2-5; cdr3_nt: TGCAGTGCTAGAGATCTCCACAGGTACCAAGAGACCCAGTACTTC; cdr3_aa: CSARDLHRYQETQYF
clone_size: -; v_call: TRBV10-3; d_call: TRBD2; j_call: TRBJ2-5; cdr3_nt: TGTGCCATCGCCGGGACTAGCGGGAGGTGGGGGACCCAGTACTTC; cdr3_aa: CAIAGTSGRWGTQYF
clone_size: many; v_call: TRBV7-2; d_call: -; j_call: TRBJ2-5; cdr3_nt: TGTGCCAGCAGCGCCTACCGGTGGGGCGGGACCCAGTACTTC; cdr3_aa: CASSAYRWGGTQYF
clone_size: many; v_call: TRBV12-3/TRBV12-4; d_call: -; j_call: TRBJ2-2; cdr3_nt: TGTGCCAGCAGCTCCTACCTTGGGGGGAACACCGGGGAGCTGTTTTTT; cdr3_aa: CASSSYLGGNTGELFF
clone_size: many; v_call: TRBV6-2/TRBV6-3; d_call: TRBD1; j_call: TRBJ2-6; cdr3_nt: TGTGCCAGCCGGGACAGGGAACCCGATGGGGCCAACGTCCTGACTTTC; cdr3_aa: CASRDREPDGANVLTF
clone_size: many; v_call: TRBV6-2/TRBV6-3; d_call: -; j_call: TRBJ2-3; cdr3_nt: TGTGCCAGCAGTCGACAGGCCAACACAGATACGCAGTATTTT; cdr3_aa: CASSRQANTDTQYF
clone_size: -; v_call: TRBV12-3/TRBV12-4; d_call: -; j_call: TRBJ1-2; cdr3_nt: TGTGCCAGCAGTCTCCGGGACACCGATGGCTACACCTTC; cdr3_aa: CASSLRDTDGYTF
clone_size: many; v_call: TRBV7-2; d_call: -; j_call: TRBJ1-2; cdr3_nt: TGTGCCAGCAGCCCCGGGACGGGTGGGGTTTCCACCTTC; cdr3_aa: CASSPGTGGVSTF
clone_size: -; v_call: TRBV7-2; d_call: -; j_call: TRBJ1-1; cdr3_nt: TGTGCCAGCAGCATTACAGGGTACCAAGCTTTCTTT; cdr3_aa: CASSITGYQAFF
clone_size: -; v_call: TRBV6-2/TRBV6-3; d_call: -; j_call: TRBJ2-2; cdr3_nt: TGTGCCTTGAGGCGGGGCAACACCGGGGAGCTGTTTTTT; cdr3_aa: CALRRGNTGELFF
clone_size: many; v_call: TRBV10-3; d_call: -; j_call: TRBJ1-1; cdr3_nt: TGTGCCATCAGTCCCTACGAGGGGCGAGGGGGGAACACTGAAGCTTTCTTT; cdr3_aa: CAISPYEGRGGNTEAFF
clone_size: many; v_call: TRBV6-5; d_call: -; j_call: TRBJ2-3; cdr3_nt: TGTGCCAGCAGTTATATTGGGTGGAGGAGCACAGATACGCAGTATTTT; cdr3_aa: CASSYIGWRSTDTQYF
clone_size: many; v_call: TRBV9; d_call: -; j_call: TRBJ2-2; cdr3_nt: TGTGCCAGCAGCACCTGGAGCACCGGGGAGCTGTTTTTT; cdr3_aa: CASSTWSTGELFF
clone_size: few; v_call: TRBV7-2; d_call: -; j_call: TRBJ2-7; cdr3_nt: TGTGCCAGCAGCTTATACGGGAGAATGGGAGAGCAGTACTTC; cdr3_aa: CASSLYGRMGEQYF
clone_size: few; v_call: TRBV7-9; d_call: -; j_call: TRBJ2-5; cdr3_nt: TGTGCCAGCAGCTTAGGGGTAGCTGGGGCCCAGTACTTC; cdr3_aa: CASSLGVAGAQYF
clone_size: many; v_call: TRBV7-3; d_call: -; j_call: TRBJ1-5; cdr3_nt: TGTGCCAGCAGCCTTCGGGAGGGTGGCCTTAGCAATCAGCCCCAGCATTTT; cdr3_aa: CASSLREGGLSNQPQHF
clone_size: many; v_call: TRBV28; d_call: TRBD2; j_call: TRBJ2-7; cdr3_nt: TGTGCCAGCAGGTACGGGGGGAAACACTACGAGCAGTACTTC; cdr3_aa: CASRYGGKHYEQYF
clone_size: many; v_call: TRBV6-5; d_call: -; j_call: TRBJ1-5; cdr3_nt: TGTGCCAGCAGTTACAGGGGAGGGGTATATAGCAATCAGCCCCAGCATTTT; cdr3_aa: CASSYRGGVYSNQPQHF
clone_size: many; v_call: TRBV28; d_call: TRBD1; j_call: TRBJ1-1; cdr3_nt: TGTGCCAGCAGCTCCATCATGACAGGGGGCTGGGTTACTGAAGCTTTCTTT; cdr3_aa: CASSSIMTGGWVTEAFF
clone_size: few; v_call: TRBV20-1; d_call: -; j_call: TRBJ2-5; cdr3_nt: TGCAGTGCTAGAGATCTAGCGTACCAAGAGACCCAGTACTTC; cdr3_aa: CSARDLAYQETQYF
clone_size: -; v_call: TRBV6-5; d_call: -; j_call: TRBJ2-5; cdr3_nt: TGTGCCAGCAGTTACAGGGGCATTTATGGAGAGACCCAGTACTTC; cdr3_aa: CASSYRGIYGETQYF
clone_size: once; v_call: TRBV28; d_call: -; j_call: TRBJ1-2; cdr3_nt: TGTGCCAGCAGTTTGTATCCGTACTATGGCTACACCTTC; cdr3_aa: CASSLYPYYGYTF
clone_size: few; v_call: TRBV19; d_call: TRBD2; j_call: TRBJ2-5; cdr3_nt: TGTGCCAGTAGTATATTAGCGGGAGTGGAGACCCAGTACTTC; cdr3_aa: CASSILAGVETQYF
clone_size: many; v_call: TRBV20-1; d_call: -; j_call: TRBJ2-7; cdr3_nt: TGCAGTGCTAGAGATCCTATGCAGTCACCCTACGAGCAGTACTTC; cdr3_aa: CSARDPMQSPYEQYF
clone_size: -; v_call: TRBV12-3/TRBV12-4; d_call: -; j_call: TRBJ1-2; cdr3_nt: TGTGCCAGCAGCACCGGGACATATACTAACTATGGCTACACCTTC; cdr3_aa: CASSTGTYTNYGYTF
clone_size: many; v_call: TRBV10-1; d_call: -; j_call: TRBJ2-3; cdr3_nt: TGCGCCAGCTCCACAGGGCCAGATACGCAGTATTTT; cdr3_aa: CASSTGPDTQYF
clone_size: few; v_call: TRBV27; d_call: -; j_call: TRBJ1-2; cdr3_nt: TGTGCCAGCAGCTACCGAGGGACCGGTTATGGCTACACCTTC; cdr3_aa: CASSYRGTGYGYTF
clone_size: few; v_call: TRBV7-3; d_call: TRBD2; j_call: TRBJ2-5; cdr3_nt: TGTGCCAGCAGCTTAGCGGGGGGCGGGCAAGAGACCCAGTACTTC; cdr3_aa: CASSLAGGGQETQYF
clone_size: few; v_call: TRBV28; d_call: -; j_call: TRBJ2-7; cdr3_nt: TGTGCCAGCAGTGCCGGGAGCCCAGGAGAGCAGTACTTC; cdr3_aa: CASSAGSPGEQYF
clone_size: many; v_call: TRBV7-3; d_call: TRBD2; j_call: TRBJ2-5; cdr3_nt: TGTGCCAGCAGCCAACTAGCGGGAGAGACCCAGTACTTC; cdr3_aa: CASSQLAGETQYF
clone_size: many; v_call: TRBV10-3; d_call: -; j_call: TRBJ1-2; cdr3_nt: TGTGCCATCAGTCGGACAGACGCTAACTATGGCTACACCTTC; cdr3_aa: CAISRTDANYGYTF
clone_size: many; v_call: TRBV6-2/TRBV6-3; d_call: -; j_call: TRBJ2-7; cdr3_nt: TGTGCCAGCAGCCGAAAATACAGGGAATCCTACGAGCAGTACTTC; cdr3_aa: CASSRKYRESYEQYF
clone_size: -; v_call: TRBV12-3/TRBV12-4; d_call: TRBD1; j_call: TRBJ1-2; cdr3_nt: TGTGCCAGCAGTTCCCCGAGGGGACAGGCAGAATTC; cdr3_aa: CASSSPRGQAEF
clone_size: -; v_call: TRBV28; d_call: -; j_call: TRBJ2-5; cdr3_nt: TGTGCCAGCAGTTCTATTCTATGGGGGGAGACCCAGTACTTC; cdr3_aa: CASSSILWGETQYF
clone_size: many; v_call: TRBV12-3/TRBV12-4; d_call: TRBD1; j_call: TRBJ2-2; cdr3_nt: TGTGCCAGCAGCCAGGGGGCGCCCGGGGAGCTGTTTTTT; cdr3_aa: CASSQGAPGELFF
clone_size: few; v_call: TRBV20-1; d_call: -; j_call: TRBJ2-5; cdr3_nt: TGCAGTGCACCCGGCCCGCGACTAGTTGGAGAGACCCAGTACTTC; cdr3_aa: CSAPGPRLVGETQYF
clone_size: -; v_call: TRBV5-8; d_call: TRBD1; j_call: TRBJ1-1; cdr3_nt: TGTGCCAGCAGCTTGAGGACAGGTAGGCCTGAAGCTTTCTTT; cdr3_aa: CASSLRTGRPEAFF
clone_size: -; v_call: TRBV11-2; d_call: -; j_call: TRBJ1-3; cdr3_nt: TGTGCCAGCAGCTTAGAGGGGGCCCTAGGGGACACCATATATTTT; cdr3_aa: CASSLEGALGDTIYF
clone_size: -; v_call: TRBV28; d_call: -; j_call: TRBJ1-5; cdr3_nt: TGTGCCAGCAGCTCACGGGGCTCGTCGAGCAATCAGCCCCAGCATTTT; cdr3_aa: CASSSRGSSSNQPQHF
clone_size: -; v_call: TRBV7-2; d_call: -; j_call: TRBJ2-7; cdr3_nt: TGTGCCAGCAGATCCGGGACTGACTCCTACGAGCAGTACTTC; cdr3_aa: CASRSGTDSYEQYF
clone_size: many; v_call: TRBV15; d_call: -; j_call: TRBJ2-7; cdr3_nt: TGTGCCACCAGCAGAGTATTATCCTACGAGCAGTACTTC; cdr3_aa: CATSRVLSYEQYF
clone_size: -; v_call: TRBV5-1; d_call: -; j_call: TRBJ2-1; cdr3_nt: TGCGCCAGCAGGGAAGACAGGAGCTCCTACAATGAGCAGTTCTTC; cdr3_aa: CASREDRSSYNEQFF
clone_size: many; v_call: TRBV6-5; d_call: TRBD2; j_call: TRBJ2-7; cdr3_nt: TGTGCCAGCAGTTCGGCCCGGGGGGTCGAGCAGTACTTC; cdr3_aa: CASSSARGVEQYF
clone_size: many; v_call: TRBV10-3; d_call: -; j_call: TRBJ1-2; cdr3_nt: TGTGCCATCAGTGAAGGCTTGGGGCAGACCTATGGCTACACCTTC; cdr3_aa: CAISEGLGQTYGYTF